One sample yielded the 10 T cell receptor beta chains listed below, sequenced in a study of blood T cell repertoires in COVID-19. The data were produced by immunoSEQ multiplex PCR, yet TCRdb's version contains in-frame clones alone and is incomplete. The repertoire holds approximately 58,000 clones, around 90% seen once, with 9.1% in the top ten. The sample taken for sequencing was peripheral blood. The receptors shown here come from a woman at least 80 years old with active COVID-19.

V gene TRBV24-1 combines with J gene TRBJ2-1; 8 bases line up with TRBD2. CDR1 is KGHDR, CDR2 SFDVKD, per germline. The CDR3 sequence is 16 residues long. J gave up 5 bases and V 3 bases, and 8 bases lay outside the gene matches. CDR3 loop: CATSDPFLAGNNEQFF. The CDR3 coding sequence is TGTGCCACCAGTGATCCGTTCCTAGCGGGCAACAATGAGCAGTTCTTC.

The genes are TRBV7-2 and TRBJ2-1, with D tentatively TRBD1 (6 bases). Deletions cut 4 bases from V and 7 bases from J, with 11 bases between. This CDR3 has 13 amino acids. CDR1 and CDR2 (germline): SGHTA, FQGNSA. The CDR3 DNA follows: TGTGCCAGCAGCTACTCTCAGGGGAATGAGCAGTTCTTC. Residues: CASSYSQGNEQFF.

The chain carries TRBV5-5 and TRBJ2-2; D gene uncertain. Trimming removed 1 base from V and 0 bases from J, with 7 bases in between. Per the germline V gene, CDR1 is SGHKS and CDR2 is YYEKEE (reference sequence). The CDR3 sequence is 15 residues long. CDR3 sequence reads: CASSLLSSNTGELFF. The CDR3 region has the DNA TGTGCCAGCAGCTTGCTATCCTCGAACACCGGGGAGCTGTTTTTT.

This clone appeared a few times. The chain joins TRBV4-1 to TRBJ1-3, with 8 bases that match TRBD1. V was clipped by 0 bases and J by 8 bases; unmatched bases: 6. In germline, CDR1 is MGHRA, CDR2 YSYEKL. The CDR3 is 15 residues long. CDR3 region: CASSQDGRGPDTIYF. In nucleotides, the CDR3 is TGCGCCAGCAGCCAAGATGGCAGGGGGCCAGACACCATATATTTT.

The V call is TRBV5-4, the J call TRBJ2-3; 13 bases are shared with TRBD2. This CDR3 is 16 amino acids long. Germline V gene sequence: CDR1 SGHNT, CDR2 YYREEE (reference sequence). Trimming at V came to 4 bases and at J to 3 bases, leaving 5 bases not matched to a gene. The CDR3 nucleotides are TGTGCCAGCAGCCTCCGGACTAGCGGGAGTACAGATACGCAGTATTTT. Protein: CASSLRTSGSTDTQYF.

As to this clone: At one end the junction does not follow the germline gene, possibly because of a read error. V is TRBV6-4 and J is TRBJ2-1, with 11 bases aligning to TRBD2. In germline, CDR1 is MRHNA, CDR2 SNTAGT. This CDR3 spans 12 amino acids. The CDR3 reads CASSDLSGRGIF. The CDR3 DNA reads as TGTGCCAGCAGTGACCTTAGCGGGAGGGGGATCTTC.

The V and J genes are TRBV10-3 and TRBJ2-5, with 14 bases aligning to TRBD2. This CDR3 comprises 14 residues. The germline gives CDR1 ENHRY, CDR2 SYGVKD. Losses at the gene ends were 8 bases for V and 4 bases for J; bases not matched to a gene: 3. The CDR3 reads CAISTSGGGETQYF. CDR3 nucleotide sequence: TGTGCCATCTCGACTAGCGGGGGGGGAGAGACCCAGTACTTC.

This clone came up once. The chain combines TRBV4-2 with TRBJ2-3; a weak D match, TRBD1 (5 bases). The germline gives CDR1 LGHNA, CDR2 YNFKEQ. Trimming shortened V by 0 bases and J by 0 bases, and 10 bases separated the two germline ends. The CDR3 runs 16 residues. The CDR3 DNA is TGTGCCAGCAGCCAAGATACAGGAGTTAGCACAGATACGCAGTATTTT. Translated: CASSQDTGVSTDTQYF.

The chain has TRBV5-1 and TRBJ2-2, with 9 bases fitting TRBD1. Germline V lookup: CDR1 SGHRS, CDR2 YFSETQ. CDR3 size: 14 residues. With V trimmed by 2 bases and J by 7 bases, 3 bases remained unmatched. CDR3 nucleotides: TGCGCCAGCAGCTTAACAGGGGGCTTCGGGGAGCTGTTTTTT. Translation gives CASSLTGGFGELFF.

The gene calls are TRBV11-2 and TRBJ2-1, with TRBD2 matching 7 bases. The V gene end was trimmed by 2 bases and the J gene end by 12 bases; junction bases not matched to a gene: 13. Germline lookup yields CDR1 SGHAT and CDR2 FQNNGV. This CDR3 is 15 amino acids long. The CDR3 region is CASSLIKREIGTQFF. CDR3 nucleotide sequence: TGTGCCAGCAGCTTAATTAAGCGGGAAATAGGTACGCAGTTCTTC.